This T cell receptor (beta chain) comes out of a study of low-dose radiotherapy and immunotherapy resistance in tumors. Study-wide background: Per fraction, Cohort 2 was given 1 Gy every two weeks, accumulating a total of 13 Gy over 26 weeks. Patients took aspirin 300 mg by mouth once daily. This continued for four cycles, starting on cycle 1 day 1.

TRAV- and TRBV-specific primers, spanning alpha and beta chains, primed first-strand cDNA. For amplifying TCRs, the PCR ran for about 22 cycles with Phusion, which was used together with a constant-region primer and the adapter on the V primers. In vitro transcription amplified isolated mRNA. TCRdb re-called the reads through MiXCR, storing one row per CDR3 protein. The sample consists of tens of thousands of distinct CDR3 sequences, more than 25% of them appearing once. Ten or more counts support this clonotype. This sample's time point: before trial treatment. Donors received a regimen that comprised nivolumab, ipilimumab, aspirin, low-dose cyclophosphamide and low-dose radiotherapy. The CDR3 is made up of 15 amino acids. With 1 base clipped from V and 10 bases from J, the junction kept 8 bases outside the gene matches. Germline V gives CDR1 DFQATT, CDR2 SNEGSKA (reference sequence).

The sample consisted of PBMCs, taken before treatment. The sequence came from a male donor with rectosigmoid adenocarcinoma. The chain links TRBV20-1 to TRBJ1-6; TRBD1 agrees at 9 bases. CDR3 DNA: TGCAGTGCTAGAGTCGCGGGACAGGGACGCTCACCCCTCCACTTT. It specifies CSARVAGQGRSPLHF.